One sample yielded the 18 T cell receptor beta chains listed below, sequenced in a study of T cell repertoires in cytomegalovirus infection. Their specific antigens are unknown. Using its own MiXCR run on the reads, TCRdb lists one record per CDR3 protein. The data show around 750,000 distinct CDR3 sequences, about 30% seen once. The sample was cultured CD8+ T cells from PBMCs, taken from culture after CMV antigen stimulation. The receptors originated from a human donor in good health (CMV status not recorded). Some clones in this sample may be carry-over from other donors' samples.

The J gene is TRBJ2-2, the V gene TRBV7-3, with TRBD1 matching 7 bases. The CDR3 runs 16 residues. Germline V CDR1 and CDR2: SGHTA, FQGTGA. Trimming took 1 base from V and 4 from J; bases not matched to a gene: 6. CDR3 DNA sequence: TGTGCCAGCAGCTTAATCGAGGGGGCGCGCACCGGGGAGCTGTTTTTT. As protein: CASSLIEGARTGELFF.

The chain couples TRBV27 to TRBJ1-6; 7 positions agree with TRBD1. V shed 4 bases, J shed 9 bases, and the junction held 3 bases outside the gene matches. There are 13 residues in the CDR3. The germline V gene has CDR1 MNHEY and CDR2 SMNVEV (reference sequence). CDR3 loop: CASSSGQASPLHF. The CDR3 DNA follows: TGTGCCAGCAGTTCCGGACAGGCTTCACCCCTCCACTTT.

The chain has TRBV6-1 and TRBJ2-7; 8 bases line up with TRBD1. Trimming cost V 1 base and J 7 bases; bases outside gene matches: 12. The CDR3 length is 16 residues. The germline gives CDR1 MNHNS, CDR2 SASEGT. The CDR3 DNA follows: TGTGCCAGCAGTGAAGGCGGAACAGGGGGACCTCAAGAGCAGTACTTC. It yields the protein CASSEGGTGGPQEQYF.

This clonotype was seen at least ten times. The rearrangement uses TRBV2 and TRBJ2-3; 9 nucleotides match TRBD1. Per the germline V gene, CDR1 is SNHLY and CDR2 is FYNNEI. V was pared by 0 bases and J by 4 bases, with 5 bases of the junction left unmatched. The length of the CDR3 is 16 residues. CDR3 DNA: TGTGCCAGCAGTGAAGCCGGGACAGGGATACCAGATACGCAGTATTTT. It specifies CASSEAGTGIPDTQYF.

This clonotype was seen more than once but under ten times. The CDR3 DNA reads as TGTGCCAGCAGCTTAACCGGTGGGGGGCCGGGTACTGAAGCTTTCTTT. It encodes CASSLTGGGPGTEAFF. The gene calls are TRBV7-6 and TRBJ1-1; TRBD1 is a possible D gene (6 bases). Between the trimmed V and J ends, which lost 2 bases and 5 bases, there was a span of 18 bases. Germline V gives CDR1 SGHVS, CDR2 FNYEAQ. This CDR3 has 16 amino acids.

This rearrangement joins TRBV29-1 to TRBJ2-1, with TRBD2 identical over 8 bases. Germline CDR1 reads SQVTM; CDR2 reads ANQGSEA. Unmatched junction bases numbered 4, after V lost 7 bases and J lost 2 bases. The CDR3 has 13 residues. As DNA, the CDR3 is TGCAGCGCTGCGGGGGGTACCTACAATGAGCAGTTCTTC. Amino acid sequence: CSAAGGTYNEQFF.

This clonotype was seen a handful of times. The rearrangement links TRBV4-1 to TRBJ2-1, with D maybe TRBD1 (5 bases). Germline loops: CDR1 MGHRA, CDR2 YSYEKL. This CDR3 has 13 amino acids. The V and J ends lost 4 bases and 8 bases respectively, with 12 bases between them. The CDR3 nucleotides are TGCGCCAGCAGCCCCCTAAAAGGGGATGAGCAGTTCTTC. Its protein is CASSPLKGDEQFF.

The V gene is TRBV12-3 or TRBV12-4, the J gene TRBJ2-7; the D gene is possibly TRBD1 (8 bases). The CDR3 is made up of 18 amino acids. The ends were cut back, 6 bases at V and 4 bases at J, with 28 bases in the middle. CDR3 DNA sequence: TGTGCCAGCAGGACATCCAGTGGGGCGTACAGGGGGGGTTACGAGCAGTACTTC. This gives the protein CASRTSSGAYRGGYEQYF.

In this sample, this clonotype turned up many times. This chain uses TRBV7-8 with TRBJ2-5, with 12 bases identical to TRBD2. Germline V lookup: CDR1 SGHVS, CDR2 FQNEAQ. CDR3 length: 17 amino acids. V dropped 3 bases and J dropped 2; count of bases not matched to a gene: 7. The CDR3 DNA reads as TGTGCCAGCAGCTTTCTAGCGGGGGGGCCTAATCAAGAGACCCAGTACTTC. Protein: CASSFLAGGPNQETQYF.

This chain joins TRBV12-3 or TRBV12-4 and TRBJ2-7; D not resolved. CDR3 length: 15 residues. Trimming left V 3 bases short and J 1 base short, with 13 bases between. CDR3 nucleotides: TGTGCCAGCAGTTTCTACATCGATTTTTCCTACGAGCAGTACTTC. It is translated as CASSFYIDFSYEQYF.

This chain connects TRBV29-1 to TRBJ1-2; D possibly corresponds to TRBD1 (5 bases). The CDR3 is made up of 13 amino acids. Trimming pared 7 bases from V and 4 bases from J, leaving 16 bases between. CDR1 is SQVTM and CDR2 is ANQGSEA in the germline V gene. DNA for the CDR3: TGCAGCGCCGAAACGGGGCAGTCCTATGGCTACACCTTC. It yields the protein CSAETGQSYGYTF.

The chain joins TRBV6-8 to TRBJ2-7, with 7 bases lining up with TRBD2. The CDR3 is 15 residues long. From germline, CDR1 is MNHGY and CDR2 SAAAGT. J gave up 2 bases and V 8 bases, and 12 bases lay outside the gene matches. The CDR3 DNA follows: TGTGCCAGCGTCCTCAAACGGGACTACCCCTACGAGCAGTACGTC. It is translated as CASVLKRDYPYEQYV.

The V and J genes are TRBV7-3 and TRBJ2-7; a possible D gene is TRBD1 (6 bases). The CDR3 length is 13 residues. Deletions cut 7 bases from V and 5 bases from J, with 15 bases between. CDR1 is SGHTA and CDR2 is FQGTGA in the germline V gene. The chain's CDR3 is CASTEQGNNEQYF. CDR3 nucleotide sequence: TGTGCCAGCACAGAACAGGGAAACAACGAGCAGTACTTC.

As regards this clonotype: A much larger clonotype is one base distant, so this may be a read error. CDR3 region: CASSSGRRNAEAFF. In nucleotides, the CDR3 is TGTGCCAGCAGCTCCGGGAGGAGGAACGCTGAAGCTTTCTTT. The chain joins TRBV7-2 to TRBJ1-1, with D unclear. This CDR3 spans 14 amino acids. Germline assignment: CDR1 SGHTA and CDR2 FQGNSA.

This clonotype was counted a few times. The chain combines TRBV6-1 with TRBJ2-3; 9 bases are a match to TRBD2. In germline, CDR1 is MNHNS, CDR2 SASEGT. This CDR3 has 17 residues. Trimming cost V 5 bases and J 2 bases; bases outside gene matches: 11. The CDR3 loop reads CASSSLAGLPPTDTQYF. The DNA for the CDR3 is TGTGCCAGCAGTTCTCTAGCGGGGCTTCCCCCCACAGATACGCAGTATTTT.

This sequence joins TRBV7-9 and TRBJ2-3; 11 nucleotides line up with TRBD2. From germline, CDR1 is SEHNR and CDR2 FQNEAQ (reference sequence). The CDR3 spans 16 residues. V dropped 5 bases and J dropped 3; count of bases not matched to a gene: 7. CDR3 nucleotide sequence: TGTGCCAGCAGCCCCCAGATAGCGGGGGGGACAGATACGCAGTATTTT. Protein product: CASSPQIAGGTDTQYF.

This clonotype was recorded a few times. The gene calls are TRBV7-9 and TRBJ1-1; D is uncertain. The CDR3 length is 13 residues. CDR1 and CDR2 (germline): SEHNR, FQNEAQ (reference sequence). Trimming took off 8 bases at V and 0 bases at J, with 10 bases between the two ends. The CDR3 DNA reads TGTGCCAGCGGACCGTCCATGAACACTGAAGCTTTCTTT. This translates into CASGPSMNTEAFF. Filled out from reference TRBV7-9 and TRBJ1-1, the complete variable domain reads DTGVSQNPRHKITKRGQNVTFRCDPISEHNRLYWYRQTLGQGPEFLTYFQNEAQLEKSRLLSDRFSAERPKGSFSTLEIQRTEQGDSAMYLCASGPSMNTEAFFGQGTRLTVV.

This clonotype was observed at least ten times. The genes are TRBV12-3 or TRBV12-4 and TRBJ2-1; 7 bases fit TRBD2. The CDR3 spans 18 residues. V was clipped by 1 base and J by 4 bases; unmatched bases: 13. CDR3 sequence: CASSLVLARGREYNEQFF. In DNA form, the CDR3 reads TGTGCCAGCAGTTTAGTCCTCGCTCGGGGGAGGGAATACAATGAGCAGTTCTTC.